The rows below give T cell receptor beta chains drawn from one sample of a study of shared clonotypes between healthy human individuals. Here immunoSEQ multiplex PCR was the method, and the copy in TCRdb shows in-frame clones only, minus some. The table lists roughly 2.4 million clones, 90% to 96% of them singletons. Sequenced: naive CD4+ T cells sorted from blood. The source of these receptors is a man between 18 and 29 years old in good health. Each CDR3 is given with its conserved first and last residue. A D gene is named only where the DNA matches it firmly. Part of the rows lack a size; the others show once, few, many or a class for expanded clones.

TRBJ2-1 NA TRBD2 16 TRBV19 TGTGCCAGTAGTATAGGAAAGCGGGGGGGCTCTAATGAGCAGTTCTTC CASSIGKRGGSNEQFF
TRBJ2-1 NA NA 15 TRBV6-4 TGTGCCAGCAGTGACTCAGGACAGCCTAATAATGAGCAGTTCTTC CASSDSGQPNNEQFF
TRBJ2-7 NA TRBD2 14 TRBV13 TGTGCCAGCAGCCCCCCGGGAGGCCACGGCAGGCAGTACTTC CASSPPGGHGRQYF
TRBJ2-2 NA NA 14 TRBV6-5 TGTGCCAGCAGTTACGGTTGGAGCGCCGGGGAGCTGTTTTTT CASSYGWSAGELFF
TRBJ2-1 NA NA 12 TRBV9 TGTGCCAGCAGCGTTGCCCGGGGTGAGCAGTTCTTC CASSVARGEQFF
TRBJ1-5 NA NA 13 TRBV28 TGTGCCAGCAGTTCGAACCTGAATCAGCCCCAGCATTTT CASSSNLNQPQHF
TRBJ1-2 NA TRBD1 13 TRBV25-1 TGTGCCAGCCGGCAGGGGGCTAGTTATGGCTACACCTTC CASRQGASYGYTF
TRBJ2-3 NA NA 13 TRBV9 TGTGCCAGCAGGACCACAGGGTCGGATACGCAGTATTTT CASRTTGSDTQYF
TRBJ2-1 NA TRBD2 14 TRBV7-6 TGTGCCAGCAGACGACTAGCGGGAGAGGGTGAGCAGTTCTTC CASRRLAGEGEQFF
TRBJ2-7 NA NA 12 TRBV2 TGTGCCAGCAGTGAAGGGGACTACGAGCAGTACTTC CASSEGDYEQYF
TRBJ2-2 NA TRBD2 19 TRBV14 TGTGCCAGCAGCCAGATGGTGGGACTAGCGGGAAAGAACACCGGGGAGCTGTTTTTT CASSQMVGLAGKNTGELFF
TRBJ1-1 once NA 11 TRBV6-1 TGTGCCAGCAGTGGTAACACTGAAGCTTTCTTT CASSGNTEAFF
TRBJ2-5 NA NA 15 TRBV10-3 TGTGCCATCAGAAGACTAGTCCCCGAGGGGGAGACCCAGTACTTC CAIRRLVPEGETQYF
TRBJ2-1 NA TRBD2 15 TRBV11-2 TGTGCCAGCAGCTTAACTAGCGGGAGCAGTAATGAGCAGTTCTTC CASSLTSGSSNEQFF
TRBJ2-5 NA NA 13 TRBV18 TGTGCCAGCTCACCGGGACCGGGGGAGACCCAGTACTTC CASSPGPGETQYF
TRBJ2-7 once TRBD1 15 TRBV6-5 TGTGCCAGCAGATACTCCGGGACAGCTGCTTACGAGCAGTACTTC CASRYSGTAAYEQYF
TRBJ2-3 NA NA 15 TRBV7-9 TGTGCCAGCAGCCCAAGGGGGGGCAGCGCAGATACGCAGTATTTT CASSPRGGSADTQYF
TRBJ1-6 NA TRBD1 15 TRBV7-9 TGTGCCAGCAGCTTAGCCGGGACAGGCAATTCACCCCTCCACTTT CASSLAGTGNSPLHF
TRBJ2-2 NA NA 16 TRBV19 TGTGCCAGTAGCACTACAGGCTATTGGGACACCGGGGAGCTGTTTTTT CASSTTGYWDTGELFF
TRBJ2-3 NA TRBD1 16 TRBV5-7 TGTGCCAGCAGCTTGGGGACAGGTCATATCACAGATACGCAGTATTTT CASSLGTGHITDTQYF
TRBJ2-2 NA NA 13 TRBV7-7 TGTGCTAGCAGCTTTGGTATCACCGGGGAGCTGTTTTTT CASSFGITGELFF
TRBJ1-5 NA NA 15 TRBV28 TGTGCCAGCGTCCGGGCGGCAGCCATCAATCAGCCCCAGCATTTT CASVRAAAINQPQHF
TRBJ2-5 NA NA 13 TRBV6-1 TGTGCCAGCAGGGGACTGTGGGAAGAGACCCAGTACTTC CASRGLWEETQYF
TRBJ2-1 NA NA 14 TRBV10-3 TGTGCCATCACTCATTCGACAGGAAACAATGAGCAGTTCTTC CAITHSTGNNEQFF
TRBJ1-3 NA NA 15 TRBV5-1 TGCGCCAGCAGCTTCGGGGGATTCTCTGGAAACACCATATATTTT CASSFGGFSGNTIYF
TRBJ1-2 NA TRBD1 14 TRBV9 TGTGCCAGCAGCGCCGGGACAGGGCCCTATGGCTACACCTTC CASSAGTGPYGYTF
TRBJ1-2 NA TRBD1 14 TRBV10-3 TGTGCCATCAGTCCGGGACAGGGGAACTATGGCTACACCTTC CAISPGQGNYGYTF
TRBJ1-4 NA TRBD1 15 TRBV19 TGTGCCAGTAGTGCAACCGGGACAGGGAATGAAAAACTGTTTTTT CASSATGTGNEKLFF
TRBJ2-5 NA NA 15 TRBV5-6 TGTGCCAGCAGCGCGGTGGACAAGGAGAGGGAGACCCAGTACTTC CASSAVDKERETQYF
TRBJ2-7 NA NA 11 TRBV7-2 TGTGCCAGCAGCTTTCTCTACGAGCAGTACTTC CASSFLYEQYF
TRBJ2-1 NA NA 14 TRBV9 TGTGCCAGCAGCCCCCAAACCTACTACAATGAGCAGTTCTTC CASSPQTYYNEQFF
TRBJ1-2 NA NA 16 TRBV5-4 TGTGCCAGCAGCTTGTCGTTGAGGGGGGCTAACTATGGCTACACCTTC CASSLSLRGANYGYTF
TRBJ1-1 NA NA 15 TRBV9 TGTGCCAGCAGCGTAGAGAGCTTTGGGTACACTGAAGCTTTCTTT CASSVESFGYTEAFF
TRBJ2-4 NA NA 13 TRBV18 TGTGCCAGCTCACCTCGCCCGGACGGCATTCAGTACTTC CASSPRPDGIQYF
TRBJ2-3 NA NA 13 TRBV4-1 TGCGCCAGCAGCCTCCCACTACTAGCACGGCAGTATTTT CASSLPLLARQYF
TRBJ2-7 NA TRBD1 14 TRBV28 TGTGCCAGCACTCCATATAGGGGGCCCCACGAGCAGTACTTC CASTPYRGPHEQYF
TRBJ1-1 NA TRBD1 15 TRBV6-5 TGTGCCAGCAGTTACGGGGTTCAGGGGGCAACTGAAGCTTTCTTT CASSYGVQGATEAFF
TRBJ1-1 NA NA 16 TRBV6-1 TGTGCCAGCAGTGAAGTCGGCCTCCGGGGGGACACTGAAGCTTTCTTT CASSEVGLRGDTEAFF
TRBJ2-2 NA NA 16 TRBV18 TGTGCCAGCTCACCAACCTCCAAGCCAAACACCGGGGAGCTGTTTTTT CASSPTSKPNTGELFF
TRBJ1-1 NA NA 15 TRBV10-3 TGTGCCATCAGTGAGTCGTGGACACAGAACACTGAAGCTTTCTTT CAISESWTQNTEAFF
TRBJ2-7 once TRBD1 12 TRBV28 TGTGGGACAGGGGGCCCAGACTACGAGCAGTACTTC CGTGGPDYEQYF
TRBJ1-1 NA NA 15 TRBV7-3 TGTGCCAGCAGCTCTGACAGCCAACCGAACACTGAAGCTTTCTTT CASSSDSQPNTEAFF
TRBJ2-1 NA TRBD2 16 TRBV5-4 TGTGCCAGCAGCTTGGCTTGGGCTAGCGGGCTTCGGGAGCAGTTCTTC CASSLAWASGLREQFF
TRBJ2-3 once TRBD2 16 TRBV4-2 TGTGCCAGCAGCCAACATAGCGGGAGTGAGGCAGATACGCAGTATTTT CASSQHSGSEADTQYF
TRBJ2-1 NA NA 16 TRBV7-2 TGTGCCAGCAGGTTGATGCTAGCGCCTACCTACAATGAGCAGTTCTTC CASRLMLAPTYNEQFF
TRBJ1-2 NA TRBD1 13 TRBV29-1 TGCAGCGCACAGGGGGCAAATAACTATGGCTACACCTTC CSAQGANNYGYTF
TRBJ2-7 NA NA 14 TRBV11-2 TGTGCCAGCAGCTTAACGGGACTGCACTACGAGCAGTACTTC CASSLTGLHYEQYF
TRBJ2-3 NA TRBD2 14 TRBV6-5 TGTGCCAGCAGGAACGGGGGGAACACAGATACGCAGTATTTT CASRNGGNTDTQYF
TRBJ2-7 NA TRBD2 14 TRBV10-3 TGTGCCACCGGGACTAGCGGGAACGGGTACGAGCAGTACTTC CATGTSGNGYEQYF
TRBJ2-7 NA TRBD2 13 TRBV6-1 TGTGCCAGCGGTACGGGGGGGCCCTACGAGCAGTACTTC CASGTGGPYEQYF
TRBJ1-5 NA TRBD1 13 TRBV11-2 TGTGCCAGCAGCGTACAGGGGAATCAGCCCCAGCATTTT CASSVQGNQPQHF
TRBJ2-7 NA TRBD1 14 TRBV11-2 TGTGCCAGCAGCCTCGACAGGGGGCCCTACGAGCAGTACTTC CASSLDRGPYEQYF